The source of this TCR beta chain is a study of blood T cell repertoires in COVID-19. Study background: Spain, Italy and the United States supplied samples that represented acute and convalescent COVID-19. The analysed material was cDNA or gDNA that came from T cells, B-cell-depleted T cells, or PBMCs.

In the study's own analysis: Reference gene primer amplification in the assay estimated nucleated cell counts. Only in-frame clones appear in the TCRdb table, and some are missing; sequencing was by immunoSEQ multiplex PCR. The V and J calls and clone size were taken over from that table, and D and trimming were inferred from the DNA. The sample lists around 250,000 clones, around 82% occurring once. Germline V gene data show CDR1 as SGHVS and CDR2 as FQNEAQ. Trimming removed 5 bases at V and 4 bases at J, with 17 bases between. This CDR3 spans 16 amino acids. Sequenced sample: peripheral blood. The chain recombines TRBV7-8 with TRBJ2-2, with a tentative D call TRBD1 (5 bases). The receptor's source is a man aged 40-50 years with active or convalescent COVID-19. The CDR3 protein is CASSPSLGQGTGELFF. The CDR3 coding sequence is TGTGCCAGCAGCCCCTCCTTAGGGCAGGGCACCGGGGAGCTGTTTTTT.